These T cell receptor beta chains were read from a single sample in a study of beta chain features in type 1 diabetes. Using immunoSEQ multiplex PCR, the repertoire was profiled, and TCRdb retains in-frame clones only, with some absent. Of 860,000 or so clones in the sample, roughly a sixth were seen once. The sample taken for sequencing was naive CD4+ T cells from blood. The receptors were gathered from a woman between 18 and 29 years old in good health. Each CDR3 is given with its conserved first and last residue. D genes are given only for firm matches. Clone size is given for some rows only: seen once, a few or many times, or a class if the clone is expanded.

v_call: TRBV7-2
j_call: TRBJ2-7
d_call: .
clone_size: .
cdr3_aa: CASSLATASEQYF
cdr3_nt: TGTGCCAGCAGCTTAGCTACAGCGAGCGAGCAGTACTTC

v_call: TRBV2
j_call: TRBJ1-5
d_call: .
clone_size: few
cdr3_aa: CASSTQSGAQPQHF
cdr3_nt: TGTGCCAGCAGTACACAGAGTGGGGCTCAGCCCCAGCATTTT

v_call: TRBV5-4
j_call: TRBJ2-1
d_call: .
clone_size: .
cdr3_aa: CASSLGSYNEQFF
cdr3_nt: TGTGCCAGCAGCTTGGGCTCCTACAATGAGCAGTTCTTC

v_call: TRBV7-2
j_call: TRBJ2-7
d_call: TRBD2
clone_size: .
cdr3_aa: CASSPTSEYEQYF
cdr3_nt: TGTGCCAGCAGCCCGACTAGCGAATACGAGCAGTACTTC

v_call: TRBV18
j_call: TRBJ2-7
d_call: .
clone_size: .
cdr3_aa: CASSLQGGAWRSTEQYF
cdr3_nt: TGTGCCAGCTCACTTCAGGGGGGAGCGTGGCGCTCCACCGAGCAGTACTTC

v_call: TRBV7-9
j_call: TRBJ2-1
d_call: TRBD2
clone_size: .
cdr3_aa: CASSLTVRTSEYNEQFF
cdr3_nt: TGTGCCAGCAGCCTTACCGTACGGACTAGCGAGTACAATGAGCAGTTCTTC

v_call: TRBV28
j_call: TRBJ2-1
d_call: .
clone_size: .
cdr3_aa: CASLSESRRQFF
cdr3_nt: TGTGCCAGCCTGAGTGAGTCTCGGCGGCAGTTCTTC

v_call: TRBV7-8
j_call: TRBJ2-6
d_call: .
clone_size: .
cdr3_aa: CASSLGTGSGANVLTF
cdr3_nt: TGTGCCAGCAGCTTGGGCACAGGGTCCGGGGCCAACGTCCTGACTTTC

v_call: TRBV28
j_call: TRBJ2-5
d_call: TRBD2
clone_size: .
cdr3_aa: CASRPGLAGLETQYF
cdr3_nt: TGTGCCAGCAGACCGGGACTAGCGGGACTGGAGACCCAGTACTTC

v_call: TRBV4-3
j_call: TRBJ1-1
d_call: .
clone_size: few
cdr3_aa: CASSQRDGLGTEAFF
cdr3_nt: TGCGCCAGCAGCCAACGAGACGGCCTGGGGACTGAAGCTTTCTTT

v_call: TRBV28
j_call: TRBJ1-2
d_call: TRBD1
clone_size: few
cdr3_aa: CASSLLRDRRNYGYTF
cdr3_nt: TGTGCCAGCAGTCTGCTCCGGGACAGGCGTAACTATGGCTACACCTTC

v_call: TRBV2
j_call: TRBJ1-1
d_call: TRBD1
clone_size: .
cdr3_aa: CASTYDRERAFF
cdr3_nt: TGTGCCAGCACCTACGACAGGGAAAGAGCTTTCTTT

v_call: TRBV7-9
j_call: TRBJ1-1
d_call: TRBD1
clone_size: few
cdr3_aa: CASSSAVGGGRMNTEAFF
cdr3_nt: TGTGCCAGCAGCTCCGCCGTAGGGGGCGGAAGAATGAACACTGAAGCTTTCTTT

v_call: TRBV7-9
j_call: TRBJ1-5
d_call: .
clone_size: .
cdr3_aa: CASSLGPNSNQPQHF
cdr3_nt: TGTGCCAGCAGCTTAGGCCCAAATAGCAATCAGCCCCAGCATTTT

v_call: TRBV13
j_call: TRBJ2-3
d_call: .
clone_size: .
cdr3_aa: CASSAGPSGADTQYF
cdr3_nt: TGTGCCAGCAGCGCGGGACCCTCGGGGGCCGATACGCAGTATTTT

v_call: TRBV6-5
j_call: TRBJ2-7
d_call: TRBD1
clone_size: few
cdr3_aa: CASTSSGGLWLKQYF
cdr3_nt: TGTGCCAGCACCTCCTCAGGGGGCCTTTGGTTGAAGCAGTACTTC

v_call: TRBV5-8
j_call: TRBJ2-3
d_call: TRBD1
clone_size: few
cdr3_aa: CASSVGTARTDTQYF
cdr3_nt: TGTGCCAGCAGCGTTGGGACAGCCCGCACAGATACGCAGTATTTT